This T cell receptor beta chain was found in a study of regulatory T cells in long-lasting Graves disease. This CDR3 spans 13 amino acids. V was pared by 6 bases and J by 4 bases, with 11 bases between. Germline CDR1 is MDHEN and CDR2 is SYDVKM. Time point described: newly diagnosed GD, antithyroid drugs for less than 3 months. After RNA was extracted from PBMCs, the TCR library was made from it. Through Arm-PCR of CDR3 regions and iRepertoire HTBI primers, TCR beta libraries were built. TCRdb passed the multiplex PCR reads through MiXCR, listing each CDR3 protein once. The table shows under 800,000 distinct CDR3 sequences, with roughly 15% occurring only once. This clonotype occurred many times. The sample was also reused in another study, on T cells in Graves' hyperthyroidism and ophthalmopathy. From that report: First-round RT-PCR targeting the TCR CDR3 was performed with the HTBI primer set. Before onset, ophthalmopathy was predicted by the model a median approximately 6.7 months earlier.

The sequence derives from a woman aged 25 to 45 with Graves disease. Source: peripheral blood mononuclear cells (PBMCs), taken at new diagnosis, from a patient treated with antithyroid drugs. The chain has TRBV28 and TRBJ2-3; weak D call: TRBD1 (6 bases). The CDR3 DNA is TGTGCCAGCAGCCTACAGGGCGCAGATACGCAGTATTTT. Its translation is CASSLQGADTQYF.